One and the same sample provided the 18 T cell receptor beta chains below, sequenced in a study of T cell changes during pregnancy in multiple sclerosis. Repertoires were generated with immunoSEQ multiplex PCR, while TCRdb's copy carries only in-frame clones and drops some. This table holds about 40,000 clones, just under 95% found once. Sequenced material: CD8+ T cells from peripheral blood mononuclear cells, taken in the third trimester of pregnancy. These receptors came from a female donor with multiple sclerosis, enrolled in a pregnancy study.

The rearrangement joins TRBV5-1 to TRBJ1-2, with D hard to call. This CDR3 has 13 amino acids. Trimming cost V 1 base and J 2 bases, with 6 bases left between them. Germline V lookup: CDR1 SGHRS, CDR2 YFSETQ. The DNA of the CDR3 is TGCGCCAGCAGCTTGAATCAGAACTATGGCTACACCTTC. Protein sequence: CASSLNQNYGYTF.

This chain links TRBV30 with TRBJ2-1; 10 bases align to TRBD2. V was pared by 5 bases and J by 5 bases, with 12 bases of the junction left unmatched. The CDR3 contains 16 residues. Looked up from germline, CDR1 is GTSNPN and CDR2 is SVGIG (reference sequence). As DNA, the CDR3 is TGTGCCTGGTTCCCTCTAGCGGGGGCCCAACACAATGAGCAGTTCTTC. Its translation: CAWFPLAGAQHNEQFF.

The chain employs TRBV9 and TRBJ2-1, with D perhaps TRBD2 (6 bases). V was cut by 0 bases and J by 2 bases, with 9 bases left in between. Germline values: CDR1 SGDLS, CDR2 YYNGEE. The CDR3 sequence is 15 residues long. The CDR3 protein is CASSVAGETYNEQFF. The CDR3 nucleotides are TGTGCCAGCAGCGTAGCGGGGGAGACCTACAATGAGCAGTTCTTC.

V gene TRBV6-5 combines with J gene TRBJ2-3; D call uncertain. The CDR3 loop spans 15 amino acids. V was trimmed by 0 bases and J by 2 bases, leaving 9 bases between them. Germline V CDR1 and CDR2: MNHEY, SVGAGI. DNA for the CDR3: TGTGCCAGCAGTTACTCGAGTGCGATCACAGATACGCAGTATTTT. The encoded protein is CASSYSSAITDTQYF.

The V gene is TRBV9, the J gene TRBJ2-1; 13 nucleotides agree with TRBD2. This CDR3 contains 18 residues. V lost 0 bases to trimming and J lost 12 bases; unmatched junction nucleotides: 15. Germline V CDR1 and CDR2: SGDLS, YYNGEE. CDR3 sequence reads: CASSVEGGGLAGAQRQFF. CDR3 DNA: TGTGCCAGCAGCGTAGAGGGGGGAGGACTAGCGGGGGCCCAGCGGCAGTTCTTC. The full variable domain, rest sourced from reference TRBV9 and TRBJ2-1, is DSGVTQTPKHLITATGQRVTLRCSPRSGDLSVYWYQQSLDQGLQFLIQYYNGEERAKGNILERFSAQQFPDLHSELNLSSLELGDSALYFCASSVEGGGLAGAQRQFFGPGTRLTVL.

The chain links TRBV5-4 to TRBJ2-7, with 7 bases aligning to TRBD1. CDR1 is SGHNT and CDR2 is YYREEE in the germline V gene (reference sequence). This CDR3 is built from 16 residues. V gave up 1 base and J gave up 4 bases; unmatched junction bases: 11. The CDR3 DNA sequence: TGTGCCAGCAGCTTGTCCCCGGGCAGGGGGTCGTACGAGCAGTACTTC. It yields the protein CASSLSPGRGSYEQYF.

V gene TRBV30 combines with J gene TRBJ1-1; 9 bases map to TRBD1. Trimming at V came to 2 bases and at J to 4 bases, leaving 14 bases not matched to a gene. The CDR3 is 17 residues long. The V gene's germline CDR1 is GTSNPN and CDR2 SVGIG (reference sequence). The chain's CDR3 is CAWSTELNRGLGTEAFF. DNA for the CDR3: TGTGCCTGGAGTACAGAACTCAACAGGGGGCTCGGCACTGAAGCTTTCTTT. Complete variable domain (other parts from reference TRBV30 and TRBJ1-1): SQTIHQWPATLVQPVGSPLSLECTVEGTSNPNLYWYRQAAGRGLQLLFYSVGIGQISSEVPQNLSASRPQDRQFILSSKKLLLSDSGFYLCAWSTELNRGLGTEAFFGQGTRLTVV.

The rearrangement joins TRBV14 to TRBJ2-7; D remains unclear. Per germline, CDR1 SGHDN and CDR2 FVKESK. CDR3 length: 12 amino acids. The germline V and J ends were trimmed by 4 bases and 2 bases, with 6 bases remaining between them. CDR3 nucleotide sequence: TGTGCCAGCAGCCCGGAGCCCTACGAGCAGTACTTC. Translation: CASSPEPYEQYF.

This rearrangement joins TRBV27 to TRBJ2-1; 7 positions agree with TRBD2. The V and J ends lost 4 bases and 3 bases, in that order; junction bases with no gene match: 12. Germline values: CDR1 MNHEY, CDR2 SMNVEV (reference sequence). The CDR3 is made up of 17 amino acids. The CDR3 sequence: CASSWGGGGGSYNEQFF. The DNA for the CDR3 is TGTGCCAGCAGTTGGGGGGGTGGCGGGGGAAGCTACAATGAGCAGTTCTTC.

The chain recombines TRBV4-1 with TRBJ1-5; the D gene is possibly TRBD1 (6 bases). Trimming left V 2 bases short and J 11 bases short, with 25 bases between. CDR3 length equals 17 residues. Germline loops: CDR1 MGHRA, CDR2 YSYEKL. For the CDR3, the DNA is TGCGCCAGCAGCCAAAATGGGGGAACAGGGAGGGGGACGGCCCAGCATTTT. It specifies CASSQNGGTGRGTAQHF.

This clone qualifies as medium-sized. The J gene is TRBJ2-7, the V gene TRBV5-6, with 9 bases fitting TRBD2. The CDR3 loop spans 15 amino acids. V trimming: 7 bases; J trimming: 7 bases; junction bases outside the gene matches: 15. Germline-derived CDR1 and CDR2 are SGHDT and YYEEEE. CDR3 protein: CASRGSGGLLEEQYF. CDR3 nucleotide sequence: TGTGCCAGCCGGGGGAGCGGGGGGCTCCTTGAGGAGCAGTACTTC. Together with reference TRBV5-6 and TRBJ2-7, the CDR3 gives the full variable domain: DAGVTQSPTHLIKTRGQQVTLRCSPKSGHDTVSWYQQALGQGPQFIFQYYEEEERQRGNFPDRFSGHQFPNYSSELNVNALLLGDSALYLCASRGSGGLLEEQYFGPGTRLTVT.

The chain joins TRBV5-6 to TRBJ2-1; 7 nucleotides line up with TRBD2. Unmatched junction bases numbered 10, after V lost 4 bases and J lost 3 bases. Germline-derived CDR1 and CDR2 are SGHDT and YYEEEE. There are 16 residues in the CDR3. The DNA for the CDR3 is TGTGCCAGCAGCCTGGGGGGTGGCGGGGGCTACAATGAGCAGTTCTTC. Translation gives CASSLGGGGGYNEQFF.

The rearrangement links TRBV6-5 to TRBJ2-1; 7 positions agree with TRBD2. V dropped 2 bases and J dropped 3; count of bases not matched to a gene: 1. This CDR3 comprises 14 residues. Looked up from germline, CDR1 is MNHEY and CDR2 is SVGAGI. This CDR3 is CASSYGGGYNEQFF. The CDR3 DNA reads as TGTGCCAGCAGTTACGGGGGGGGCTACAATGAGCAGTTCTTC.

The chain has TRBV4-1 and TRBJ1-1, with TRBD1 matching over 7 bases. CDR1 and CDR2 from the germline V gene are MGHRA and YSYEKL. Unmatched junction bases numbered 5, after V lost 2 bases and J lost 2 bases. The CDR3 has 15 amino acids. CDR3 in amino acids: CASSQFGTANTEAFF. In DNA form, the CDR3 reads TGCGCCAGCAGCCAATTTGGGACAGCCAACACTGAAGCTTTCTTT.

V usage is TRBV11-1 and J usage is TRBJ1-1; D is uncertain. Trimming pared 5 bases from V and 8 bases from J, leaving 9 bases between. From germline, CDR1 is SGHAT and CDR2 FQDESV (reference sequence). This CDR3 has 11 amino acids. The DNA for the CDR3 is TGTGCCAGCAGCGAGAATTCGGAAGCTTTCTTT. It translates to CASSENSEAFF.

The CDR3 DNA reads TGTGCCAGCAGCTCGGAAAGGGGGCTTGATACGCAGTATTTT. It codes for CASSSERGLDTQYF. The gene calls are TRBV6-6 and TRBJ2-3; 7 bases agree with TRBD1. The trim removed 6 bases at V and 6 bases at J, leaving 9 bases unmatched. The CDR3 has 14 amino acids. The V gene's germline CDR1 is MNHNY and CDR2 SVGAGI (reference sequence).

The chain has TRBV7-9 and TRBJ2-5; D possibly corresponds to TRBD2 (5 bases). The germline V gene encodes CDR1 SEHNR and CDR2 FQNEAQ (reference sequence). The V gene lost 4 bases and the J gene lost 5 bases, with 17 bases spanning the gap. The CDR3 is made up of 15 amino acids. The CDR3 is CASSSGGGLVETQYF. In DNA, the CDR3 is TGTGCCAGCAGCTCAGGAGGAGGCCTGGTGGAGACCCAGTACTTC.

The chain has TRBV29-1 and TRBJ1-4; D is unclear. V shed 5 bases and J shed 0 bases, with 7 bases lying between them. Germline V gives CDR1 SQVTM, CDR2 ANQGSEA. The length of the CDR3 is 13 residues. CDR3 protein: CSVTATTNEKLFF. Written as DNA, the CDR3 is TGCAGCGTTACAGCTACAACTAATGAAAAACTGTTTTTT. Full variable domain (outside the CDR3, taken from reference TRBV29-1 and TRBJ1-4): SAVISQKPSRDICQRGTSLTIQCQVDSQVTMMFWYRQQPGQSLTLIATANQGSEATYESGFVIDKFPISRPNLTFSTLTVSNMSPEDSSIYLCSVTATTNEKLFFGSGTQLSVL.